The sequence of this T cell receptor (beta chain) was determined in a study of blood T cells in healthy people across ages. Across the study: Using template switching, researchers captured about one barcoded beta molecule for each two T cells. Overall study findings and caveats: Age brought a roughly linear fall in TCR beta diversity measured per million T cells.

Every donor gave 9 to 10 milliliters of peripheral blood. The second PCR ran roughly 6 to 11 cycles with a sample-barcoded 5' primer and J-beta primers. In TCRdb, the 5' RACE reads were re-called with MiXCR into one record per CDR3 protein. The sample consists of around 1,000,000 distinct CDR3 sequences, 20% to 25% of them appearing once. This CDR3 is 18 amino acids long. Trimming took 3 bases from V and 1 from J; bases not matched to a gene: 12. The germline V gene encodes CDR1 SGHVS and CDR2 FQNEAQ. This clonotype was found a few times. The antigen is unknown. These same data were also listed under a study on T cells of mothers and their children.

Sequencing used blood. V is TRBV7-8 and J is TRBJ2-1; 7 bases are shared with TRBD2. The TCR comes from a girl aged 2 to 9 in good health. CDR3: CASSFLVLGRGSYNEQFF. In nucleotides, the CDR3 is TGTGCCAGCAGCTTTTTAGTCCTCGGGCGGGGGTCCTACAATGAGCAGTTCTTC.